This T cell receptor beta chain was sequenced for a study of fetal regulatory T cell absence and autoimmunity. Background on the study: IPEX patients had exocrine pancreas autoimmunity without clinical diabetes. Study observations and caveats: Compared with cord blood, pancreas showed oligoclonal TCR enrichment, some clones over 95-fold.

The length of the CDR3 is 15 residues. In germline, CDR1 is ENHRY, CDR2 SYGVKD. The V gene end was trimmed by 8 bases and the J gene end by 0 bases; junction bases not matched to a gene: 6. The survey-level immunoSEQ assay was used. The method was immunoSEQ multiplex PCR; TCRdb's version includes in-frame clones alone and lacks a portion of them. This sample has 95,000 to 100,000 clones, with 72% found just once. Points on this clone: No antigen is known for it.

Sequences were obtained from pancreas tissue. J is TRBJ2-1 and V is TRBV10-3; 8 nucleotides align to TRBD2. This TCR was recovered from a male donor with IPEX syndrome. CDR3 DNA: TGTGCCATCGGTGGAGCGGGAGCCTCCTACAATGAGCAGTTCTTC. As protein: CAIGGAGASYNEQFF.